A single sample gave rise to the 26 T cell receptor beta chains below, sequenced in a study of blood T cell repertoires in COVID-19. Sequencing used immunoSEQ multiplex PCR; TCRdb keeps in-frame clones, though not all of them. Of roughly 240,000 clones listed, roughly four fifths are singletons. The sample was PBMCs or T cells enriched from blood (not recorded which). These receptors came from a woman in her 40s who had been exposed to COVID-19.

The CDR3 is CASSLMRYSNQPQHF. In DNA form, the CDR3 reads TGTGCCAGCAGCTTAATGCGGTATAGCAATCAGCCCCAGCATTTT. The genes are TRBV5-6 and TRBJ1-5; D is uncertain. The germline CDR1 and CDR2 sequences are SGHDT and YYEEEE. This CDR3 has 15 amino acids. With 2 bases removed from V and 0 bases from J, the gap between germline ends came to 9 bases.

The V call is TRBV18, the J call TRBJ1-5; 7 bases map to TRBD1. In germline, CDR1 is KGHSH, CDR2 LQKENI. CDR3 size: 16 residues. J was trimmed by 7 bases and V by 3 bases; bases with no gene match: 12. The CDR3 is CASSPSQGMRRQPQHF. CDR3 sequence (DNA): TGTGCCAGCTCACCCTCACAGGGGATGCGTCGCCAGCCCCAGCATTTT.

V usage is TRBV18 and J usage is TRBJ1-4; weak D call: TRBD1 (5 bases). CDR3 length: 15 residues. Germline V lookup: CDR1 KGHSH, CDR2 LQKENI. V lost 4 bases and J lost 5, with 14 bases in between. The CDR3 sequence is CASSLKDSDNEKLFF. The CDR3 nucleotides read TGTGCCAGCTCACTCAAAGACAGTGACAATGAAAAACTGTTTTTT.

This chain joins TRBV7-8 and TRBJ1-1; D is unclear. The CDR3 extends over 13 amino acids. Deletions cut 5 bases from V and 1 base from J, with 8 bases between. In germline, CDR1 is SGHVS, CDR2 FQNEAQ. The CDR3: CASSRNWNTEAFF. Here the CDR3 DNA reads TGTGCCAGCAGCCGGAACTGGAACACTGAAGCTTTCTTT.

The V and J genes are TRBV5-8 and TRBJ2-7; 10 bases map to TRBD2. This CDR3 comprises 15 residues. Germline V gives CDR1 SGHTS, CDR2 YDEGEE. J was trimmed by 1 base and V by 5 bases; bases with no gene match: 6. CDR3 DNA: TGTGCCAGCAGACCTCTAGCGGGGGCTTCCTACGAGCAGTACTTC. Its translation is CASRPLAGASYEQYF.

The V gene is TRBV4-3, the J gene TRBJ2-1; 10 positions agree with TRBD2. Per germline, CDR1 LGHNA and CDR2 YSLEER. This CDR3 has 17 amino acids. Trimming at V came to 0 bases and at J to 9 bases, leaving 11 bases not matched to a gene. The CDR3 bases are TGCGCCAGCAGCCAAGATGTAGTTCTAGCGGGGGAGGTTGAGCAGTTCTTC. This codes for CASSQDVVLAGEVEQFF.

The CDR3, as DNA: TGTGCCAGTAGCCCTAGGAATTCACCCCTCCACTTT. This gives the protein CASSPRNSPLHF. The V and J genes are TRBV19 and TRBJ1-6; D unclear. Looked up from germline, CDR1 is LNHDA and CDR2 is SQIVND (reference sequence). Trimming cost V 6 bases and J 7 bases, with 7 bases left between them. The CDR3 is made up of 12 amino acids.

This clone has only one observation. The gene calls are TRBV5-4 and TRBJ2-5; no clear D. The CDR3 consists of 14 residues. CDR1 and CDR2 from the germline V gene are SGHNT and YYREEE (reference sequence). Deletions cut 0 bases from V and 3 bases from J, with 9 bases between. The CDR3 region has the DNA TGTGCCAGCAGCTTGGCGGGTGGCAAAGAGACCCAGTACTTC. Translated: CASSLAGGKETQYF.

The chain links TRBV6-5 to TRBJ1-1; no clear D. The length of the CDR3 is 14 residues. The germline V gene encodes CDR1 MNHEY and CDR2 SVGAGI. V was trimmed by 5 bases and J by 3 bases, leaving 13 bases between them. CDR3 sequence: CASSKTQEDTEAFF. The DNA for the CDR3 is TGTGCCAGCAGTAAAACTCAGGAGGACACTGAAGCTTTCTTT.

The rearrangement joins TRBV7-2 to TRBJ1-6, with 8 bases lining up with TRBD1. V shed 5 bases and J 4 bases; nucleotides not matched to a gene: 10. Germline loops: CDR1 SGHTA, CDR2 FQGNSA. CDR3 size: 17 residues. CDR3 amino acids: CASSGAGGARYNSPLHF. In DNA, the CDR3 is TGTGCCAGCAGCGGAGCAGGGGGCGCGAGATATAATTCACCCCTCCACTTT.

The chain joins TRBV19 to TRBJ1-2; no definite D call. CDR1 and CDR2 from the germline V gene are LNHDA and SQIVND (reference sequence). Trimming took off 1 base at V and 3 bases at J, with 9 bases between the two ends. CDR3 length: 14 amino acids. The CDR3 loop is CASSIAPGDYGYTF. The CDR3, as DNA: TGTGCCAGTAGTATAGCCCCAGGCGACTATGGCTACACCTTC. Full variable domain (outside the CDR3, taken from reference TRBV19 and TRBJ1-2): DGGITQSPKYLFRKEGQNVTLSCEQNLNHDAMYWYRQDPGQGLRLIYYSQIVNDFQKGDIAEGYSVSREKKESFPLTVTSAQKNPTAFYLCASSIAPGDYGYTFGSGTRLTVV.

J is TRBJ1-2 and V is TRBV19; TRBD1 matches 7 bases. Per the germline V gene, CDR1 is LNHDA and CDR2 is SQIVND (reference sequence). The ends lost 5 bases at V and 0 bases at J; junction bases unmatched: 9. CDR3 length: 16 residues. The CDR3 sequence is CASSDEGARANYGYTF. The CDR3 DNA sequence: TGTGCCAGTAGTGATGAGGGGGCGCGGGCTAACTATGGCTACACCTTC.

The V call is TRBV10-1, the J call TRBJ1-4; weak D call: TRBD1 (5 bases). There are 14 residues in the CDR3. Germline values: CDR1 WNHNN, CDR2 SYGVQD (reference sequence). Trimming stripped 8 bases from V and 7 bases from J, with 17 bases between. CDR3 bases: TGCGCCAGCGCACCCCCCAGGGCGTGTGAAAAACTGTTTTTT. It yields the protein CASAPPRACEKLFF.

The rearrangement joins TRBV19 to TRBJ2-7, with D possibly TRBD2 on 5 matching bases. V lost 5 bases and J 6 bases, leaving 17 bases between the germline ends. Germline V CDR1 and CDR2: LNHDA, SQIVND (reference sequence). The CDR3 is made up of 14 amino acids. The CDR3 DNA sequence: TGTGCCAGTAGTGCCGACATGTCAGCGGTCGAGCAGTACTTC. Its protein is CASSADMSAVEQYF.

This chain links TRBV5-4 with TRBJ1-2, with 8 bases fitting TRBD1. J lost 8 bases, V lost 4 bases, and 13 bases had no gene match. CDR3 length: 15 residues. CDR1 SGHNT and CDR2 YYREEE come from the germline V gene (reference sequence). CDR3 protein: CASSQKEQGARGYTF. The CDR3 DNA is TGTGCCAGCAGCCAAAAAGAGCAGGGGGCGCGCGGCTACACCTTC.

This sequence joins TRBV4-2 and TRBJ2-7, with TRBD2 as a possible D gene (7 bases). V was cut by 8 bases and J by 2 bases, with 13 bases left in between. There are 13 residues in the CDR3. CDR1 LGHNA and CDR2 YNFKEQ come from the germline V gene. CDR3: CASLGGPTYEQYF. The CDR3 DNA reads as TGTGCCAGCCTCGGGGGGCCGACCTACGAGCAGTACTTC.

This chain connects TRBV6-5 to TRBJ2-2, with a tentative D call TRBD2 (5 bases). The germline V and J ends were trimmed by 2 bases and 6 bases, with 10 bases remaining between them. The CDR3 has 14 residues. Per germline, CDR1 MNHEY and CDR2 SVGAGI. CDR3 in DNA: TGTGCCAGCAGTTACCATGTTAGCGCCGGGGAGCTGTTTTTT. Translated: CASSYHVSAGELFF.

This rearrangement joins TRBV2 to TRBJ1-5; D is uncertain. The V end lost 4 bases, the J end lost 0 bases, and 10 bases lay between the germline ends. From germline, CDR1 is SNHLY and CDR2 FYNNEI. This CDR3 region has 15 residues. The DNA for the CDR3 is TGTGCCAGCAGTGGAATGAGGGCTAGCAATCAGCCCCAGCATTTT. This translates into CASSGMRASNQPQHF.

The sample holds a few counts of this clone. The rearrangement joins TRBV4-2 to TRBJ2-3; D may be TRBD2 (6 bases). The CDR3 runs to 15 residues. Trimming took 4 bases from V and 3 from J, leaving 14 bases between them. Germline V gene data show CDR1 as LGHNA and CDR2 as YNFKEQ. Written as DNA, the CDR3 is TGTGCCAGCAGCCGGGGTCCGGAGGGGACAGATACGCAGTATTTT. Protein product: CASSRGPEGTDTQYF.

The V gene is TRBV29-1, the J gene TRBJ1-5; maybe TRBD1 (5 bases). Trimming cost V 1 base and J 0 bases, with 7 bases left between them. CDR3 length: 14 residues. Germline CDR1 SQVTM, CDR2 ANQGSEA. The DNA of the CDR3 is TGCAGCGTTGAAGGGACATCTAGCAATCAGCCCCAGCATTTT. Translation gives CSVEGTSSNQPQHF.

The chain links TRBV2 to TRBJ1-1; 8 bases are a match to TRBD1. This CDR3 has 14 amino acids. The germline V gene encodes CDR1 SNHLY and CDR2 FYNNEI. The V segment lost 5 bases and the J segment 2 bases; nucleotides outside the gene matches: 4. CDR3 sequence: CASSRDRTNTEAFF. In DNA form, the CDR3 reads TGTGCCAGCAGTCGGGACAGGACCAACACTGAAGCTTTCTTT. The full variable domain, in which reference TRBV2 and TRBJ1-1 provide the parts outside the CDR3, is EPEVTQTPSHQVTQMGQEVILRCVPISNHLYFYWYRQILGQKVEFLVSFYNNEISEKSEIFDDQFSVERPDGSNFTLKIRSTKLEDSAMYFCASSRDRTNTEAFFGQGTRLTVV.

V is TRBV7-9 and J is TRBJ2-7, with 8 positions matching TRBD1. Germline V gene data show CDR1 as SEHNR and CDR2 as FQNEAQ (reference sequence). This CDR3 spans 14 amino acids. Germline trimming cut 1 base from V and 6 bases from J; bases unmatched to any gene: 5. The CDR3, as DNA: TGTGCCAGCAGCTTAGTGCAGGGGGCACCCGAGCAGTACTTC. Residues: CASSLVQGAPEQYF. The complete variable domain, with remaining parts taken from reference TRBV7-9 and TRBJ2-7, reads DTGVSQNPRHKITKRGQNVTFRCDPISEHNRLYWYRQTLGQGPEFLTYFQNEAQLEKSRLLSDRFSAERPKGSFSTLEIQRTEQGDSAMYLCASSLVQGAPEQYFGPGTRLTVT.

The chain is built from TRBV11-2 and TRBJ1-6; 7 bases fit TRBD1. There are 14 residues in the CDR3. V dropped 8 bases and J dropped 5; count of bases not matched to a gene: 6. CDR1 is SGHAT and CDR2 is FQNNGV in the germline V gene. In nucleotides, the CDR3 is TGTGCCAGCGGACTAACAGGGGATAATTCACCCCTCCACTTT. It specifies CASGLTGDNSPLHF.

The V call is TRBV4-2, the J call TRBJ1-2; no clear D. Germline V lookup: CDR1 LGHNA, CDR2 YNFKEQ. The CDR3 runs to 14 residues. V lost 6 bases and J 5 bases, leaving 16 bases between the germline ends. The CDR3 protein is CASSQSPGPYGYTF. In nucleotides, the CDR3 is TGTGCCAGCAGTCAATCTCCGGGTCCTTATGGCTACACCTTC.

The chain couples TRBV7-9 to TRBJ2-5; maybe TRBD2 (6 bases). The germline CDR1 and CDR2 sequences are SEHNR and FQNEAQ (reference sequence). The CDR3 extends over 15 amino acids. V lost 7 bases and J lost 5, with 20 bases in between. Here the CDR3 reads CASTAGRSIGETQYF. As DNA, the CDR3 is TGTGCCAGCACCGCAGGGAGGAGTATTGGGGAGACCCAGTACTTC.

V is TRBV28 and J is TRBJ2-2; 8 positions match TRBD2. CDR3 size: 18 residues. CDR1 is MDHEN, CDR2 SYDVKM, per germline. V gave up 2 bases and J gave up 4 bases; unmatched junction bases: 12. CDR3 amino acids: CASSLRVGGLGSTGELFF. For the CDR3, the DNA is TGTGCCAGCAGTTTAAGGGTCGGGGGACTAGGGTCCACCGGGGAGCTGTTTTTT.